One and the same sample provided the 29 T cell receptor beta chains below, sequenced in a study of cytomegalovirus exposure and HLA in healthy donors. Primers: 60 Vbeta forward and 13 Jbeta reverse. Repertoires were generated with immunoSEQ multiplex PCR, while TCRdb's copy carries only in-frame clones and drops some. The table includes over 75,000 clones, 82% detected once. The specimen was PBMCs. These TCRs come from a young man in good health and CMV-seropositive.

The chain joins TRBV6-6 to TRBJ2-1; 9 bases map to TRBD2. Germline V gene lookup returns CDR1 MNHNY and CDR2 SVGAGI (reference sequence). This CDR3 is built from 16 residues. J was trimmed by 6 bases and V by 0 bases; bases with no gene match: 6. The CDR3: CASSYSPGLARNEQFF. CDR3 in DNA: TGTGCCAGCAGTTACTCACCGGGACTAGCTCGCAATGAGCAGTTCTTC.

J is TRBJ2-7 and V is TRBV7-2, with TRBD2 as a possible D gene (7 bases). There are 12 residues in the CDR3. Trimming pared 2 bases from V and 6 bases from J, leaving 8 bases between. CDR1 and CDR2 from the germline V gene are SGHTA and FQGNSA. CDR3 sequence: CASSLRGGEQYF. As DNA, the CDR3 is TGTGCCAGCAGCTTAAGGGGGGGCGAGCAGTACTTC.

This clone has just one count. The chain couples TRBV5-6 to TRBJ2-3; a possible D gene is TRBD2 (6 bases). Trimming removed 0 bases from V and 5 bases from J, with 16 bases in between. Germline lookup yields CDR1 SGHDT and CDR2 YYEEEE. The CDR3 consists of 16 residues. CDR3 sequence (DNA): TGTGCCAGCAGCTTGGGTCTGGAGGGGAGAGGAGATACGCAGTATTTT. Encoded protein: CASSLGLEGRGDTQYF. Combining the CDR3 with reference TRBV5-6 and TRBJ2-3 gives the whole variable domain DAGVTQSPTHLIKTRGQQVTLRCSPKSGHDTVSWYQQALGQGPQFIFQYYEEEERQRGNFPDRFSGHQFPNYSSELNVNALLLGDSALYLCASSLGLEGRGDTQYFGPGTRLTVL.

V and J are TRBV25-1 and TRBJ2-7; the match to TRBD1 covers 8 bases. This CDR3 is 16 amino acids long. In germline, CDR1 is MGHDK, CDR2 SYGVNS. V gave up 2 bases and J gave up 4 bases; unmatched junction bases: 10. CDR3 residues: CASSEVGVRGLYEQYF. The CDR3 DNA follows: TGTGCCAGCAGTGAAGTAGGGGTCAGGGGGCTATACGAGCAGTACTTC.

Only a few counts were recorded for this clone. One junction end does not reproduce the germline sequence, and a read error may be involved. V and J are TRBV4-3 and TRBJ2-1, with a possible D match to TRBD2 (5 bases). The CDR3 has 13 residues. Germline V gives CDR1 LGHNA, CDR2 YSLEER. The CDR3 DNA reads TGCGCCAGCAGCCCTAGTTCGTCGGAGGATACGATCTTC. This sequence encodes CASSPSSSEDTIF.

The V call is TRBV7-2, the J call TRBJ2-3; D uncertain. CDR1 and CDR2 (germline): SGHTA, FQGNSA. The V end was cut by 2 bases, the J end by 0 bases, with 15 bases between. The CDR3 runs to 17 residues. CDR3 sequence (DNA): TGTGCCAGCAGCTTATTTGCGGCGGATCCTAGCACAGATACGCAGTATTTT. Residues: CASSLFAADPSTDTQYF.

V is TRBV6-5 and J is TRBJ2-5, with 7 bases lining up with TRBD1. CDR3 length equals 16 residues. Germline lookup yields CDR1 MNHEY and CDR2 SVGAGI. The V segment lost 2 bases and the J segment 2 bases; nucleotides outside the gene matches: 8. The CDR3 bases are TGTGCCAGCAGTTACGACGGGACAGCAGCTCAAGAGACCCAGTACTTC. It is translated as CASSYDGTAAQETQYF.

This rearrangement joins TRBV7-9 to TRBJ2-3; TRBD2 matches 8 bases. V shed 5 bases, J shed 1 base, and the junction held 2 bases outside the gene matches. Germline V gene sequence: CDR1 SEHNR, CDR2 FQNEAQ (reference sequence). The CDR3 has 14 amino acids. CDR3 protein: CASSPLAGTDTQYF. CDR3 in DNA: TGTGCCAGCAGCCCACTAGCGGGCACAGATACGCAGTATTTT.

Regarding this clone: At one end the junction does not follow the germline gene, possibly because of a read error. V usage is TRBV28 and J usage is TRBJ1-4, with 9 bases fitting TRBD1. Germline V gene sequence: CDR1 MDHEN, CDR2 SYDVKM. The CDR3 is made up of 16 amino acids. CDR3: CASSLQGALTIEKLFF. As DNA, the CDR3 is TGTGCCAGCAGTCTACAGGGGGCGCTTACTATTGAAAAACTGTTTTTT.

This chain joins TRBV18 and TRBJ1-1, with D possibly matching TRBD1 (6 bases). Trimming left V 2 bases short and J 6 bases short, with 13 bases between. CDR3 length: 14 amino acids. Germline-derived CDR1 and CDR2 are KGHSH and LQKENI. The CDR3 reads CASSPNGGASEAFF. CDR3 nucleotides: TGTGCCAGCTCACCAAATGGGGGCGCCTCTGAAGCTTTCTTT.

This rearrangement joins TRBV7-2 to TRBJ2-3; 7 bases are a match to TRBD2. After removal of 5 bases from V and 0 bases from J, the junction contained 11 bases not matched to a gene. CDR3 length: 17 amino acids. CDR1 is SGHTA and CDR2 is FQGNSA in the germline V gene. For the CDR3, the DNA is TGTGCCAGCAGCCCCTGGGGCGGGAGCTCTAGCACAGATACGCAGTATTTT. Protein product: CASSPWGGSSSTDTQYF.

The CDR3 reads CATQAGVSNQPQHF. CDR3 DNA: TGTGCCACCCAGGCGGGGGTTAGCAATCAGCCCCAGCATTTT. J is TRBJ1-5 and V is TRBV10-3; perhaps TRBD1 as D (5 bases). This CDR3 comprises 14 residues. From germline, CDR1 is ENHRY and CDR2 SYGVKD. V was clipped by 10 bases and J by 0 bases, with 13 bases between them.

The rearrangement links TRBV6-5 to TRBJ1-1, with 10 bases aligning to TRBD1. This CDR3 is 12 amino acids long. The germline V gene has CDR1 MNHEY and CDR2 SVGAGI. V shed 6 bases, J shed 10 bases, and the junction held 5 bases outside the gene matches. In DNA, the CDR3 is TGTGCCAGCAGCCCCCGGGACAGGGGAGCTTTCTTT. It encodes CASSPRDRGAFF.

The chain recombines TRBV5-4 with TRBJ2-6, with TRBD1 matching 9 bases. CDR1 and CDR2 (germline): SGHNT, YYREEE (reference sequence). Unmatched junction bases numbered 12, after V lost 4 bases and J lost 4 bases. This CDR3 region has 18 residues. The CDR3 DNA is TGTGCCAGCAGCCGGCCGGGGGACAGGGCTGCCGGGGCCAACGTCCTGACTTTC. Encoded protein: CASSRPGDRAAGANVLTF.

The chain is built from TRBV29-1 and TRBJ1-2; weak D call: TRBD1 (6 bases). The V end lost 4 bases, the J end lost 2 bases, and 8 bases lay between the germline ends. The CDR3 loop spans 12 amino acids. CDR1 is SQVTM and CDR2 is ANQGSEA in the germline V gene. CDR3 residues: CSVGQENYGYTF. In nucleotides, the CDR3 is TGCAGCGTTGGACAGGAGAACTATGGCTACACCTTC.

The sample holds one count of this clone. The rearrangement uses TRBV5-1 and TRBJ2-1; 11 nucleotides align to TRBD2. The junction had 4 bases not matched to a gene; V was cut back by 1 base and J by 4 bases. The CDR3 runs 16 residues. The V gene's germline CDR1 is SGHRS and CDR2 YFSETQ. Written as DNA, the CDR3 is TGCGCCAGCAGCTTGTCGACTAGCGGGGCTTACAATGAGCAGTTCTTC. Translating gives CASSLSTSGAYNEQFF.

The gene calls are TRBV7-9 and TRBJ2-7; TRBD1 matches 8 bases. J was trimmed by 0 bases and V by 6 bases; bases with no gene match: 7. Germline CDR1 reads SEHNR; CDR2 reads FQNEAQ (reference sequence). The CDR3 sequence is 15 residues long. The CDR3 loop reads CASSYGQGVSYEQYF. The CDR3 nucleotides read TGTGCCAGCAGTTATGGACAGGGCGTCTCCTACGAGCAGTACTTC.

This chain connects TRBV30 to TRBJ2-2, with D unresolved. V was pared by 3 bases and J by 2 bases, with 7 bases between. Germline V lookup: CDR1 GTSNPN, CDR2 SVGIG (reference sequence). The CDR3 is made up of 13 amino acids. The CDR3 DNA reads TGTGCCTGGAGCCGGAGTAACACCGGGGAGCTGTTTTTT. Protein sequence: CAWSRSNTGELFF.

Regarding this clone: No conserved phenylalanine or tryptophan ends this CDR3, so it is likely a read error. The genes are TRBV27 and TRBJ1-2; D might be TRBD1 (5 bases). The germline gives CDR1 MNHEY, CDR2 SMNVEV (reference sequence). This CDR3 is 13 amino acids long. Trimming cost V 6 bases and J 7 bases, with 15 bases left between them. CDR3 residues: CASRAASGGGYTL. The CDR3 DNA reads as TGTGCCAGCAGAGCCGCTAGCGGGGGTGGCTACACCCTC.

The CDR3 nucleotides read TGTGCCTGGAGTAAATTCGGTGGAGGCGTCGGCACAGATACGCAGTATTTT. The encoded protein is CAWSKFGGGVGTDTQYF. The J gene is TRBJ2-3, the V gene TRBV30, with D maybe TRBD2 (5 bases). The CDR3 has 17 residues. V was trimmed by 2 bases and J by 1 base, leaving 19 bases between them. CDR1 is GTSNPN and CDR2 is SVGIG in the germline V gene (reference sequence).

The rearrangement links TRBV13 to TRBJ2-7, with a tentative D call TRBD2 (5 bases). Germline CDR1 and CDR2: PRHDT and FYEKMQ (reference sequence). V lost 1 base, J lost 4 bases, and 8 bases lay in between. This CDR3 contains 13 residues. The CDR3, as DNA: TGTGCCAGCAGCTTAGCTCCGGGGTACGAGCAGTACTTC. It translates to CASSLAPGYEQYF. The variable domain in full, with the rest retrieved from reference TRBV13 and TRBJ2-7, is AAGVIQSPRHLIKEKRETATLKCYPIPRHDTVYWYQQGPGQDPQFLISFYEKMQSDKGSIPDRFSAQQFSDYHSELNMSSLELGDSALYFCASSLAPGYEQYFGPGTRLTVT.

This clone showed up just a few times. The V gene is TRBV7-9, the J gene TRBJ1-1; 8 positions agree with TRBD1. This CDR3 is 15 amino acids long. Germline V gives CDR1 SEHNR, CDR2 FQNEAQ (reference sequence). The V gene end was trimmed by 5 bases and the J gene end by 4 bases; junction bases not matched to a gene: 9. CDR3 sequence: CASSPPRTGSTEAFF. As DNA, the CDR3 is TGTGCCAGCAGCCCCCCCCGGACAGGGAGCACTGAAGCTTTCTTT.

This clone has a handful of counts. The CDR3 coding sequence is TGTGCCTGGAGGAGAGGGTCCATTATGAACACTGAAGCTTTCTTT. This codes for CAWRRGSIMNTEAFF. The gene calls are TRBV30 and TRBJ1-1; D ambiguous. The germline CDR1 and CDR2 sequences are GTSNPN and SVGIG (reference sequence). There are 15 residues in the CDR3. Trimming pared 3 bases from V and 0 bases from J, leaving 14 bases between.

J is TRBJ1-4 and V is TRBV7-9; the D is unclear. Germline V gene sequence: CDR1 SEHNR, CDR2 FQNEAQ (reference sequence). V was clipped by 5 bases and J by 8 bases, with 15 bases between them. This CDR3 has 14 amino acids. The CDR3 loop is CASSQKGDSEKLFF. The CDR3 DNA follows: TGTGCCAGCAGCCAAAAAGGCGATAGCGAAAAACTGTTTTTT.

V is TRBV7-9 and J is TRBJ2-7, with 11 bases that match TRBD1. The CDR3 covers 15 residues. Losses at the gene ends were 5 bases for V and 3 bases for J; bases not matched to a gene: 6. Per germline, CDR1 SEHNR and CDR2 FQNEAQ (reference sequence). The CDR3 loop reads CASSAGTGGVYEQYF. The CDR3, as DNA: TGTGCCAGCAGCGCTGGGACAGGGGGTGTCTACGAGCAGTACTTC. The full variable domain, with the rest looked up from reference TRBV7-9 and TRBJ2-7, is DTGVSQNPRHKITKRGQNVTFRCDPISEHNRLYWYRQTLGQGPEFLTYFQNEAQLEKSRLLSDRFSAERPKGSFSTLEIQRTEQGDSAMYLCASSAGTGGVYEQYFGPGTRLTVT.

The rearrangement joins TRBV10-3 to TRBJ1-5, with D unclear. Germline CDR1 is ENHRY and CDR2 is SYGVKD. V lost 0 bases and J lost 4, with 10 bases in between. This CDR3 is built from 15 residues. The CDR3 loop reads CAISESPAVNQPQHF. The CDR3 DNA reads TGTGCCATCAGTGAGTCGCCCGCAGTGAATCAGCCCCAGCATTTT.

The CDR3 spells CASSITTSGSYEQYF. In DNA, the CDR3 is TGTGCCAGTAGTATTACGACTAGCGGCTCCTACGAGCAGTACTTC. The genes are TRBV19 and TRBJ2-7; 9 bases agree with TRBD2. In germline, CDR1 is LNHDA, CDR2 SQIVND (reference sequence). V shed 3 bases, J shed 0 bases, and the junction held 3 bases outside the gene matches. The CDR3 covers 15 residues.

This clone has more than one count but fewer than ten. The rearrangement joins TRBV5-5 to TRBJ1-1; a possible D gene is TRBD1 (6 bases). Germline V gives CDR1 SGHKS, CDR2 YYEKEE (reference sequence). Trimming took off 3 bases at V and 1 base at J, with 10 bases between the two ends. The CDR3 is made up of 14 amino acids. The CDR3 coding sequence is TGTGCCAGCAGCTGGAACAGGGCGAACACTGAAGCTTTCTTT. It yields the protein CASSWNRANTEAFF. The full variable domain, rest sourced from reference TRBV5-5 and TRBJ1-1, is DAGVTQSPTHLIKTRGQQVTLRCSPISGHKSVSWYQQVLGQGPQFIFQYYEKEERGRGNFPDRFSARQFPNYSSELNVNALLLGDSALYLCASSWNRANTEAFFGQGTRLTVV.

This clone was seen only a few times. The rearrangement uses TRBV11-1 and TRBJ2-1; the match to TRBD2 covers 8 bases. V gave up 1 base and J gave up 6 bases; unmatched junction bases: 8. The CDR3 covers 16 residues. The germline gives CDR1 SGHAT, CDR2 FQDESV (reference sequence). CDR3 region: CASSLGSLAELNEQFF. Written as DNA, the CDR3 is TGTGCCAGCAGCTTAGGTTCACTAGCGGAGCTCAATGAGCAGTTCTTC.